The rows below give T cell receptor beta chains drawn from one sample of a study of T cells in tuberculosis. Clones were read by immunoSEQ multiplex PCR, and TCRdb kept only the in-frame ones, dropping some. The sample includes 30,000 to 35,000 clones, roughly nine tenths of them seen just once. The sequenced sample consisted of PBMCs. Receptors originate from a donor aged 5 to 30 with latent tuberculosis or without tuberculosis infection. Each CDR3 is given with its conserved first and last residue. Fields, in order: J gene, CDR3 length, V gene, D gene, clone size, CDR3 protein, CDR3 DNA. D genes are given only for firm matches. Clone size is given for some rows only: seen once, a few or many times, or a class if the clone is expanded.

TRBJ2-5 16 TRBV11-3 . . CASSLAGTGRGETQYF TGTGCCAGCAGCTTAGCCGGAACGGGTAGAGGCGAGACCCAGTACTTC
TRBJ2-1 16 TRBV28 TRBD1 . CASSLSGQGARDEQFF TGTGCCAGCAGTTTATCGGGCCAGGGGGCGCGGGATGAGCAGTTCTTC
TRBJ1-5 13 TRBV19 TRBD1 . CACWDRSNQPQHF TGTGCCTGTTGGGACAGAAGCAATCAGCCCCAGCATTTT
TRBJ1-4 14 TRBV15 . . CATSRDIWSEKLFF TGTGCCACCAGCAGAGATATATGGAGTGAAAAACTGTTTTTT
TRBJ1-4 14 TRBV27 . . CASSFGGVNEKLFF TGTGCCAGCAGTTTCGGGGGGGTTAATGAAAAACTGTTTTTT
TRBJ2-7 13 TRBV29-1 TRBD2 once CSVLAGLPGEQYF TGCAGCGTCCTAGCGGGGCTTCCGGGCGAGCAGTACTTC
TRBJ2-1 18 TRBV9 TRBD2 . CASSLTAGTSGFYNEQFF TGTGCCAGCAGCCTCACGGCCGGGACTAGCGGGTTCTACAATGAGCAGTTCTTC
TRBJ2-7 14 TRBV19 . . CASSIGQTSYEQYF TGTGCCAGTAGTATAGGACAGACCTCCTACGAGCAGTACTTC
TRBJ2-2 15 TRBV5-6 . . CASSLVVNPPGELFF TGTGCCAGCAGCTTGGTAGTGAACCCCCCCGGGGAGCTGTTTTTT
TRBJ2-4 15 TRBV27 . . CASSLSQLAKNIQYF TGTGCCAGCAGTTTATCCCAACTAGCCAAAAACATTCAGTACTTC
TRBJ1-2 13 TRBV10-1 . . CASSPGQNYGYTF TGCGCCAGCAGTCCCGGACAGAACTATGGCTACACCTTC
TRBJ2-7 14 TRBV4-3 . . CASSQDHRVYEQYF TGCGCCAGCAGCCAAGATCACAGGGTCTACGAGCAGTACTTC
TRBJ2-1 14 TRBV30 . . CAWRSPGAYNEQFF TGTGCCTGGAGGTCGCCGGGTGCCTACAATGAGCAGTTCTTC
TRBJ2-7 12 TRBV5-1 . . CASSLGGATLYF TGCGCCAGCAGCTTAGGGGGGGCCACACTGTACTTC
TRBJ1-2 14 TRBV27 . . CASRGAVTHYGYTF TGTGCCAGCAGGGGGGCAGTAACACACTATGGCTACACCTTC
TRBJ1-1 13 TRBV2 . once CASSGTMNTEAFF TGTGCCAGCAGTGGAACAATGAACACTGAAGCTTTCTTT
TRBJ2-2 13 TRBV5-5 . once CASSTSTAGELFF TGTGCCAGCAGCACTTCAACGGCCGGGGAGCTGTTTTTT
TRBJ1-5 13 TRBV11-2 . . CASSLFLDQPQHF TGTGCCAGCAGCTTATTTCTCGATCAGCCCCAGCATTTT
TRBJ2-3 16 TRBV2 TRBD2 . CASSRERGGFADTQYF TGTGCCAGCAGTCGTGAGCGGGGGGGCTTTGCAGATACGCAGTATTTT